This T cell receptor (beta chain) came from a study of blood T cell repertoires in COVID-19. Background on the study: From the United States, Italy and Spain came samples of acute and convalescent COVID-19. T cells, B-cell-depleted T cells, or PBMCs provided the cDNA or gDNA that served as material.

How the authors handled the data: Estimates of nucleated cell counts were drawn from the amplification of reference gene primers. Only in-frame clones appear in the TCRdb table, and some are missing; sequencing was by immunoSEQ multiplex PCR. The D gene and trimming were derived from the DNA, and the V and J assignments and clone size from that table. The table includes just over 350,000 clones, around 88% detected once. Seattle-derived patients entered the study during active infection and were followed longitudinally. The CDR3 runs 17 residues. Germline-derived CDR1 and CDR2 are SGHNT and YYREEE (reference sequence). V was cut by 1 base and J by 5 bases, with 21 bases left in between.

The sequenced material came from peripheral blood. J is TRBJ1-2 and V is TRBV5-4; weak D call: TRBD1 (5 bases). This clonotype was obtained from a woman aged 55-69 years with COVID-19, enrolled during active disease. CDR3 region: CASSLMGQLGLWYGYTF. DNA of the CDR3: TGTGCCAGCAGCTTGATGGGGCAGCTTGGGCTCTGGTATGGCTACACCTTC.